The 29 T cell receptor beta chains reported below all come from one sample, sequenced in a study of blood T cell repertoires in COVID-19. Data came from immunoSEQ multiplex PCR; TCRdb stores just in-frame clones and leaves some out. The repertoire holds approximately 160,000 clones, with 60% to 85% as singletons. Sequences were obtained from peripheral blood. The receptors derive from a man aged 60 to 75 with acute or convalescent COVID-19.

V gene TRBV18 combines with J gene TRBJ2-7; 10 nucleotides match TRBD2. Losses at the gene ends were 2 bases for V and 7 bases for J; bases not matched to a gene: 2. There are 13 residues in the CDR3. Germline V CDR1 and CDR2: KGHSH, LQKENI. This CDR3 reads CASSPSLAGEQYF. Here the CDR3 DNA reads TGTGCCAGCTCACCATCACTAGCGGGGGAGCAGTACTTC. Combining the CDR3 with reference TRBV18 and TRBJ2-7 gives the whole variable domain NAGVMQNPRHLVRRRGQEARLRCSPMKGHSHVYWYRQLPEEGLKFMVYLQKENIIDESGMPKERFSAEFPKEGPSILRIQQVVRGDSAAYFCASSPSLAGEQYFGPGTRLTVT.

V gene TRBV14 combines with J gene TRBJ2-1, with D possibly matching TRBD1 (7 bases). V gave up 4 bases and J gave up 6 bases, with 16 bases separating them. The CDR3 sequence is 15 residues long. From germline, CDR1 is SGHDN and CDR2 FVKESK. The CDR3 DNA follows: TGTGCCAGCAGCCTCCCAGGGGGACTCCTCAATGAGCAGTTCTTC. Translating it yields CASSLPGGLLNEQFF. Supplemented by reference TRBV14 and TRBJ2-1, the full variable domain reads EAGVTQFPSHSVIEKGQTVTLRCDPISGHDNLYWYRRVMGKEIKFLLHFVKESKQDESGMPNNRFLAERTGGTYSTLKVQPAELEDSGVYFCASSLPGGLLNEQFFGPGTRLTVL.

This clone was seen a handful of times. The chain joins TRBV12-3 or TRBV12-4 to TRBJ2-4; TRBD1 aligns across 7 bases. J lost 12 bases, V lost 4 bases, and 3 bases had no gene match. This CDR3 region has 11 residues. The CDR3 DNA reads TGTGCCAGCAGTTCCGGGACAGATCAGTACTTC. Encoded protein: CASSSGTDQYF.

The chain uses TRBV5-1 and TRBJ2-3; perhaps TRBD2 as D (5 bases). CDR3 length equals 14 residues. Germline values: CDR1 SGHRS, CDR2 YFSETQ. V was clipped by 6 bases and J by 2 bases, with 13 bases between them. The CDR3 protein is CASTNQRLTDTQYF. CDR3 DNA: TGCGCCAGCACAAATCAGCGGCTCACAGATACGCAGTATTTT. Looking up the rest from reference TRBV5-1 and TRBJ2-3 gives the full variable domain: KAGVTQTPRYLIKTRGQQVTLSCSPISGHRSVSWYQQTPGQGLQFLFEYFSETQRNKGNFPGRFSGRQFSNSRSEMNVSTLELGDSALYLCASTNQRLTDTQYFGPGTRLTVL.

The chain combines TRBV4-3 with TRBJ1-2; a weak D match, TRBD1 (5 bases). Trimming shortened V by 10 bases and J by 1 base, and 19 bases separated the two germline ends. From germline, CDR1 is LGHNA and CDR2 YSLEER. The CDR3 totals 15 residues. The CDR3, as DNA: TGCGCCACTCGACAGACGACTCCTAGTAACTATGGCTACACCTTC. Encoded protein: CATRQTTPSNYGYTF.

The gene calls are TRBV6-2 or TRBV6-3 and TRBJ2-2, with 7 positions matching TRBD1. The V and J ends lost 2 bases and 4 bases, in that order; junction bases with no gene match: 4. From germline, CDR1 is MNHEY and CDR2 SVGEGT. CDR3 length equals 15 residues. In DNA form, the CDR3 reads TGTGCCAGCAGTTACCTGGACAGGCTCACCGGGGAGCTGTTTTTT. It translates to CASSYLDRLTGELFF.

This chain uses TRBV5-1 with TRBJ1-6; the match to TRBD1 covers 7 bases. Germline V gives CDR1 SGHRS, CDR2 YFSETQ. The CDR3 consists of 14 residues. With 5 bases clipped from V and 9 bases from J, the junction kept 8 bases outside the gene matches. CDR3 bases: TGCGCCAGCAGAATCGACAGGGTGAGTTCACCCCTCCACTTT. Amino acids: CASRIDRVSSPLHF.

This chain connects TRBV3-1 (or the pseudogene TRBV3-2) to TRBJ1-1, with 7 bases matching TRBD1. CDR1 and CDR2 from the germline V gene are LGHDT and YNNKEL (reference sequence). CDR3 length equals 13 residues. With V trimmed by 5 bases and J by 5 bases, 5 bases remained unmatched. The CDR3 region has the DNA TGTGCCAGCAGCGAGGGGGCGGTGACTGAAGCTTTCTTT. Amino acids: CASSEGAVTEAFF.

The chain employs TRBV30 and TRBJ1-5, with D maybe TRBD1 (6 bases). V gave up 2 bases and J gave up 5 bases, with 7 bases separating them. Germline V gene sequence: CDR1 GTSNPN, CDR2 SVGIG (reference sequence). This CDR3 is 12 amino acids long. Here the CDR3 DNA reads TGTGCCTGGAGTCAGGGGTATCAGCCCCAGCATTTT. Amino acids: CAWSQGYQPQHF. The entire variable domain, with the rest obtained from reference TRBV30 and TRBJ1-5, is as follows: SQTIHQWPATLVQPVGSPLSLECTVEGTSNPNLYWYRQAAGRGLQLLFYSVGIGQISSEVPQNLSASRPQDRQFILSSKKLLLSDSGFYLCAWSQGYQPQHFGDGTRLSIL.

This chain joins TRBV27 and TRBJ2-7, with 11 bases matching TRBD2. Germline CDR1 MNHEY, CDR2 SMNVEV (reference sequence). This CDR3 comprises 16 residues. V shed 7 bases and J 6 bases; nucleotides not matched to a gene: 14. The DNA for the CDR3 is TGTGCCAGCACTACCTCTCTTAGCGGGGGGGCCTCCGAGCAGTACTTC. Residues: CASTTSLSGGASEQYF.

The rearrangement joins TRBV5-1 to TRBJ2-5, with D hard to call. The CDR3 length is 16 residues. V was clipped by 0 bases and J by 0 bases, with 12 bases between them. Germline V gene data show CDR1 as SGHRS and CDR2 as YFSETQ. The CDR3 spells CASSLGARPYQETQYF. CDR3 in DNA: TGCGCCAGCAGCTTGGGTGCCAGGCCGTACCAAGAGACCCAGTACTTC.

V and J are TRBV6-2 or TRBV6-3 and TRBJ1-2, with a tentative D call TRBD1 (5 bases). Per the germline V gene, CDR1 is MNHEY and CDR2 is SVGEGT. The CDR3 consists of 14 residues. Trimming stripped 2 bases from V and 4 bases from J, with 11 bases between. CDR3 DNA: TGTGCCAGCAGTTACAGCGGGGCAGCCTATGGCTACACCTTC. Translation gives CASSYSGAAYGYTF.

The chain links TRBV6-5 to TRBJ2-7, with D perhaps matching TRBD2 (5 bases). Germline V CDR1 and CDR2: MNHEY, SVGAGI. CDR3 length: 12 residues. Trimming shortened V by 7 bases and J by 0 bases, and 7 bases separated the two germline ends. This chain's CDR3 is CASIEGSYEQYF. In DNA, the CDR3 is TGTGCCAGCATAGAGGGCTCCTACGAGCAGTACTTC.

This clone was recorded once. J is TRBJ1-2 and V is TRBV6-1; unclear D gene. Looked up from germline, CDR1 is MNHNS and CDR2 is SASEGT. The V and J ends lost 2 bases and 8 bases respectively, with 12 bases between them. This CDR3 comprises 13 residues. The CDR3 bases are TGTGCCAGCAGTGAACCCCCACTTCGGGGCTACACCTTC. It yields the protein CASSEPPLRGYTF.

Turning to this clone: The same CDR3 arises from other DNA sequences in this sample as well. The chain joins TRBV12-3 or TRBV12-4 to TRBJ1-2; TRBD1 matches 8 bases. This CDR3 comprises 13 residues. Trimming took 5 bases from V and 4 from J; bases not matched to a gene: 3. CDR3 DNA sequence: TGTGCCAGCAGTCTCGGACAGGGCTATGGCTACACCTTC. Amino acid sequence: CASSLGQGYGYTF.

This rearrangement joins TRBV10-2 to TRBJ2-1; the D gene is possibly TRBD1 (5 bases). CDR1 and CDR2 from the germline V gene are WSHSY and SAAADI. Deletions cut 7 bases from V and 7 bases from J, with 17 bases between. The CDR3 spans 14 residues. The CDR3 DNA follows: TGCGCCAGCATAGGGGCAGGGTTAAGTAATGAGCAGTTCTTC. Translating it yields CASIGAGLSNEQFF.

V usage is TRBV5-4 and J usage is TRBJ1-1; 8 nucleotides line up with TRBD1. Germline CDR1 and CDR2: SGHNT and YYREEE (reference sequence). The trim removed 4 bases at V and 6 bases at J, leaving 5 bases unmatched. The CDR3 loop spans 13 amino acids. The CDR3 region is CASSPTGVPEAFF. CDR3 bases: TGTGCCAGCAGCCCGACAGGGGTCCCTGAAGCTTTCTTT.

This chain connects TRBV5-8 to TRBJ2-5; no firm D call. V was cut by 1 base and J by 0 bases, with 4 bases left in between. The CDR3 length is 13 residues. The V gene's germline CDR1 is SGHTS and CDR2 YDEGEE. The DNA for the CDR3 is TGTGCCAGCAGCTTGCAGTACCAAGAGACCCAGTACTTC. Amino acids: CASSLQYQETQYF.

This chain uses TRBV18 with TRBJ2-5, with D possibly TRBD1 on 6 matching bases. The CDR3 extends over 14 amino acids. The germline gives CDR1 KGHSH, CDR2 LQKENI. Trimming shortened V by 6 bases and J by 3 bases, and 14 bases separated the two germline ends. CDR3 in DNA: TGTGCCAGCTCGCGCCAGGGGCAGGAAGAGACCCAGTACTTC. This translates into CASSRQGQEETQYF.

CDR3 protein: CASSELRTGELFF. In DNA, the CDR3 is TGTGCCAGCAGCGAGCTAAGAACCGGGGAGCTGTTTTTT. The chain is built from TRBV6-5 and TRBJ2-2, with D uncertain. Germline V gene lookup returns CDR1 MNHEY and CDR2 SVGAGI. The CDR3 is 13 residues long. V lost 6 bases, J lost 5 bases, and 10 bases lay in between.

This clone was seen a single time. This chain links TRBV19 with TRBJ1-4; the match to TRBD1 covers 10 bases. The CDR3 sequence is 14 residues long. Germline values: CDR1 LNHDA, CDR2 SQIVND (reference sequence). The V segment lost 8 bases and the J segment 6 bases; nucleotides outside the gene matches: 6. The CDR3 nucleotides are TGTGCCAGTTCCTCGACAGGGGGCCATGAAAAACTGTTTTTT. Encoded protein: CASSSTGGHEKLFF.

The chain has TRBV5-1 and TRBJ1-2; 9 bases map to TRBD1. This CDR3 is 15 amino acids long. The trim removed 4 bases at V and 4 bases at J, leaving 8 bases unmatched. Looked up from germline, CDR1 is SGHRS and CDR2 is YFSETQ. CDR3 in amino acids: CASSNRQGEGYGYTF. In DNA, the CDR3 is TGCGCCAGCAGCAATAGACAGGGGGAGGGCTATGGCTACACCTTC.

This clone was recorded a few times. The chain recombines TRBV5-4 with TRBJ1-2; D ambiguous. The CDR3 is 12 amino acids. V lost 0 bases and J lost 5, with 5 bases in between. Looked up from germline, CDR1 is SGHNT and CDR2 is YYREEE (reference sequence). The CDR3 reads CASSLGSYGYTF. Here the CDR3 DNA reads TGTGCCAGCAGCTTGGGGAGTTATGGCTACACCTTC.

This clone was seen once. The CDR3 here is CASRSGTGFNEQFF. The CDR3 DNA follows: TGTGCCAGCAGGTCCGGGACAGGGTTCAATGAGCAGTTCTTC. The genes are TRBV5-6 and TRBJ2-1; TRBD1 agrees at 9 bases. CDR3 length: 14 residues. Germline V gene data show CDR1 as SGHDT and CDR2 as YYEEEE. J gave up 6 bases and V 5 bases, and 6 bases lay outside the gene matches.

The gene calls are TRBV5-4 and TRBJ2-3; 16 bases agree with TRBD2. The CDR3 covers 20 residues. V lost 3 bases, J lost 4 bases, and 14 bases stayed unmatched. Germline V gene sequence: CDR1 SGHNT, CDR2 YYREEE (reference sequence). The chain's CDR3 is CASSSLSPGTSGGAADTQYF. The CDR3 nucleotides read TGTGCCAGCAGCTCTCTCAGTCCCGGGACTAGCGGGGGGGCGGCAGATACGCAGTATTTT. The full variable domain, completed using reference TRBV5-4 and TRBJ2-3, is ETGVTQSPTHLIKTRGQQVTLRCSSQSGHNTVSWYQQALGQGPQFIFQYYREEENGRGNFPPRFSGLQFPNYSSELNVNALELDDSALYLCASSSLSPGTSGGAADTQYFGPGTRLTVL.

The rearrangement uses TRBV11-2 and TRBJ2-5; 9 bases align to TRBD2. V was pared by 4 bases and J by 4 bases, with 7 bases of the junction left unmatched. Germline CDR1 is SGHAT and CDR2 is FQNNGV. CDR3 length equals 15 residues. Here the CDR3 reads CASSSRGSGGETQYF. CDR3 coding DNA: TGTGCCAGCAGCTCCCGGGGTAGCGGGGGAGAGACCCAGTACTTC.

Only a few counts were recorded for this clone. The rearrangement joins TRBV5-1 to TRBJ2-5, with TRBD1 as a possible D gene (6 bases). The V gene's germline CDR1 is SGHRS and CDR2 YFSETQ. CDR3 length: 14 amino acids. V was trimmed by 0 bases and J by 2 bases, leaving 8 bases between them. The CDR3 coding sequence is TGCGCCAGCAGCTTGGAAGGGACACAAGAGACCCAGTACTTC. Its translation: CASSLEGTQETQYF.

The rearrangement links TRBV19 to TRBJ1-2; D is possibly TRBD1 (6 bases). The V gene's germline CDR1 is LNHDA and CDR2 SQIVND (reference sequence). This CDR3 spans 14 amino acids. V was shortened by 6 bases and J by 4 bases, with 15 bases between the two germline ends. CDR3 in DNA: TGTGCCAGTAGCCACAGGGAAGGTGGCTATGGCTACACCTTC. Amino acids: CASSHREGGYGYTF.

V usage is TRBV11-3 and J usage is TRBJ1-1; the match to TRBD1 covers 9 bases. The germline V gene has CDR1 SGHNT and CDR2 YENEEA. Germline trimming cut 5 bases from V and 5 bases from J; bases unmatched to any gene: 6. The CDR3 is 14 amino acids. DNA for the CDR3: TGTGCCAGCAGCGATGGACAGGGGAGTACTGAAGCTTTCTTT. This sequence encodes CASSDGQGSTEAFF. The full variable domain, completed using reference TRBV11-3 and TRBJ1-1, is EAGVVQSPRYKIIEKKQPVAFWCNPISGHNTLYWYLQNLGQGPELLIRYENEEAVDDSQLPKDRFSAERLKGVDSTLKIQPAELGDSAVYLCASSDGQGSTEAFFGQGTRLTVV.